This T cell receptor beta chain appears in the sequencing data of a study of T cell responses to AZD1222 COVID-19 vaccine. Trimming pared 2 bases from V and 3 bases from J, leaving 8 bases between. This CDR3 has 14 amino acids. CDR1 and CDR2 from the germline V gene are MNHEY and SVGAGI. Findings and caveats of the study: Targets within unmutated variant regions were reportedly found for nearly half of spike-specific TCRs.

Repertoires were generated with immunoSEQ multiplex PCR, while TCRdb's copy carries only in-frame clones and drops some. The sample consists of tens of thousands of clones, over 75% of them appearing once. In this sample, this clone turned up once. No antigen is known for it. Other DNA sequences from this sample encode an identical CDR3 as well. The sequencing used peripheral blood, collected on day 0 of AZD1222 vaccination. This sequence joins TRBV6-5 and TRBJ1-5, with D possibly being TRBD1 (6 bases). The source is an adult in good health. CDR3 sequence reads: CASSYHRDNQPQHF. CDR3 nucleotide sequence: TGTGCCAGCAGTTACCACAGGGACAATCAGCCCCAGCATTTT.